These T cell receptor beta chains were read from a single sample in a study of cytomegalovirus exposure and HLA in healthy donors. The data were produced by immunoSEQ multiplex PCR, yet TCRdb's version contains in-frame clones alone and is incomplete. Among about 83,000 clones listed, approximately 80% were seen once. Sequenced: PBMCs. These receptors were taken from a woman in her twenties or thirties in good health and CMV-seronegative. CDR3s include the opening cysteine and the closing phenylalanine or tryptophan. The D gene is left open where the match is weak. For some rows the clone size is stated as once, few or many, or as a class when expanded; others skip it.

J: TRBJ2-2
V: TRBV28
D: TRBD2
size: NA
DNA: TGTGTGGCTAGCGGGACTAACGGGGAGCTGTTTTTT
CDR3: CVASGTNGELFF

J: TRBJ2-3
V: TRBV10-3
D: TRBD1
size: NA
DNA: TGTGCCATCAGTGGCGAGGGGGCCAGCTCTAGCACAGATACGCAGTATTTT
CDR3: CAISGEGASSSTDTQYF

J: TRBJ1-1
V: TRBV28
D: NA
size: once
DNA: TGTGCCAGCAGTTTAATCAGGGTCGGAGCTTTCTTT
CDR3: CASSLIRVGAFF

J: TRBJ2-2
V: TRBV7-8
D: NA
size: NA
DNA: TGTGCCAGCAGCTTAGGGACAGTGAACACCGGGGAGCTGTTTTTT
CDR3: CASSLGTVNTGELFF

J: TRBJ1-1
V: TRBV9
D: TRBD1
size: NA
DNA: TGTGCCAGCAGCGTAGTGGGGGGATTGGGACAGGGTCTTGCTGAAGCTTTCTTT
CDR3: CASSVVGGLGQGLAEAFF

J: TRBJ2-7
V: TRBV6-5
D: NA
size: few
DNA: TGTGCCAGCAGTTACATGGACAGACTCGAGCAGTACTTC
CDR3: CASSYMDRLEQYF

J: TRBJ2-1
V: TRBV18
D: TRBD2
size: NA
DNA: TGTGCCAGCTCACCACTTGGACTAGCGGGAGAGGGTGAGCAGTTCTTC
CDR3: CASSPLGLAGEGEQFF

J: TRBJ1-1
V: TRBV28
D: TRBD1
size: NA
DNA: TGTGCCAGCAGTCCAGGGGGGACTGAAGCTTTCTTT
CDR3: CASSPGGTEAFF

J: TRBJ2-7
V: TRBV5-1
D: NA
size: NA
DNA: TGCGCCAGCAGCAGGCTCGAAGGACAGACTTACGAGCAGTACTTC
CDR3: CASSRLEGQTYEQYF

J: TRBJ2-3
V: TRBV27
D: TRBD1
size: NA
DNA: TGTGCCAGCAGACAACAGGGGGCGCCGACAGATACGCAGTATTTT
CDR3: CASRQQGAPTDTQYF

J: TRBJ2-7
V: TRBV25-1
D: TRBD1
size: few
DNA: TGTGCCAGCACCCCGACAGGGGGCCTCTACGAGCAGTACTTC
CDR3: CASTPTGGLYEQYF

J: TRBJ2-1
V: TRBV5-1
D: TRBD2
size: NA
DNA: TGCGCCAGCAGCCCTGGACTAGCGGGAGCCGCCTACAATGAGCAGTTCTTC
CDR3: CASSPGLAGAAYNEQFF

J: TRBJ2-7
V: TRBV4-2
D: TRBD1
size: NA
DNA: TGTGCCAGCAGCCAACTGGGGGACAGGGAAGGAACCGAGCAGTACTTC
CDR3: CASSQLGDREGTEQYF

J: TRBJ2-3
V: TRBV7-3
D: TRBD2
size: NA
DNA: TGTGCCAGCAGCTACCTAGCGGGAAGCACAGATACGCAGTATTTT
CDR3: CASSYLAGSTDTQYF

J: TRBJ2-3
V: TRBV9
D: NA
size: once
DNA: TGTGCCAGCAGCGTAGGCCTATTGGACTCCCCACGACAGTATTTT
CDR3: CASSVGLLDSPRQYF

J: TRBJ1-1
V: TRBV2
D: NA
size: NA
DNA: TGTGCCAGCGGGGAACAGGGGAACACTGAAGCTTTCTTT
CDR3: CASGEQGNTEAFF

J: TRBJ2-7
V: TRBV28
D: TRBD2
size: NA
DNA: TGTGCCAGCAGAACGGGAGGGTCCACCTACGAGCAGTACTTC
CDR3: CASRTGGSTYEQYF

J: TRBJ1-5
V: TRBV19
D: NA
size: NA
DNA: TGTGCCAGTAGTATGGTTCGGACACCAAGCAATCAGCCCCAGCATTTT
CDR3: CASSMVRTPSNQPQHF

J: TRBJ1-1
V: TRBV19
D: NA
size: NA
DNA: TGTGCCAGTAGTATACAGAGACTAGCCCTTGGGGCGAACACTGAAGCTTTCTTT
CDR3: CASSIQRLALGANTEAFF

J: TRBJ2-7
V: TRBV7-6
D: TRBD2
size: few
DNA: TGTGCCAGCAGCCGTGGGACTAGCGCTTCCTACGAGCAGTACTTC
CDR3: CASSRGTSASYEQYF

J: TRBJ2-1
V: TRBV5-1
D: NA
size: once
DNA: TGCGCCAGCAGCTCCGGGACAGAGCAGTTCTTC
CDR3: CASSSGTEQFF

J: TRBJ2-1
V: TRBV9
D: TRBD2
size: NA
DNA: TGTGCCAGCAGCGTAGGCCCCAGCGGGAGCTCCCCGGGGGGTGAGCAGTTCTTC
CDR3: CASSVGPSGSSPGGEQFF

J: TRBJ1-4
V: TRBV5-8
D: NA
size: NA
DNA: TGTGCCAGCAGGGGAACAAGTGTGGGAGCTAATGAAAAACTGTTTTTT
CDR3: CASRGTSVGANEKLFF

J: TRBJ1-4
V: TRBV27
D: TRBD1
size: NA
DNA: TGTGCCAGCAGTTTAGGGACAGGGGAGAGGCAACTGTTTTTT
CDR3: CASSLGTGERQLFF

J: TRBJ2-3
V: TRBV14
D: NA
size: NA
DNA: TGTGCCAGCAGCCAAGTCAAGAGAGATACGCAGTATTTT
CDR3: CASSQVKRDTQYF

J: TRBJ1-1
V: TRBV5-1
D: TRBD1
size: once
DNA: TGCGCCAGCAGTCCGCTGGGACAGGGGAACACTGAAGCTTTCTTT
CDR3: CASSPLGQGNTEAFF

J: TRBJ2-5
V: TRBV30
D: TRBD2
size: NA
DNA: TGTGCCTGGAGTGTAAGAAGCGGGAGGCTTGGGGAGACCCAGTACTTC
CDR3: CAWSVRSGRLGETQYF

J: TRBJ2-3
V: TRBV7-3
D: TRBD2
size: NA
DNA: TGTGCCAGCAGCCCCGCTAGCGGGCTCACAGATACGCAGTATTTT
CDR3: CASSPASGLTDTQYF

J: TRBJ2-3
V: TRBV7-2
D: NA
size: NA
DNA: TGTGCCAGCAGCTTATTCCCACAGGGTTCTAGCACAGATACGCAGTATTTT
CDR3: CASSLFPQGSSTDTQYF

J: TRBJ2-5
V: TRBV7-3
D: TRBD1
size: NA
DNA: TGTGCCAGCAGCCCCGAGGCGACAGGGGGTCTGGAGACCCAGTACTTC
CDR3: CASSPEATGGLETQYF

J: TRBJ2-7
V: TRBV27
D: TRBD1
size: NA
DNA: TGTGCCAGCAGTTTACAGGGGGCCTACGAGCAGTACTTC
CDR3: CASSLQGAYEQYF

J: TRBJ2-7
V: TRBV7-2
D: NA
size: NA
DNA: TGTGCCAGCAGCTTAGACCCAGGAGGCGAGCAGTACTTC
CDR3: CASSLDPGGEQYF

J: TRBJ2-6
V: TRBV10-3
D: TRBD1
size: NA
DNA: TGTGCCATCAGGGAACCGGGACAGGGCGGATCCGGGGCCAACGTCCTGACTTTC
CDR3: CAIREPGQGGSGANVLTF

J: TRBJ1-1
V: TRBV6-5
D: NA
size: NA
DNA: TGTGCCAGCAGTTACTCGCGGGGAGTTGAAGCTTTCTTT
CDR3: CASSYSRGVEAFF

J: TRBJ2-3
V: TRBV18
D: NA
size: NA
DNA: TGTGCCAGCTCCCCCACCGGGGATACGCAGTATTTT
CDR3: CASSPTGDTQYF

J: TRBJ2-2
V: TRBV2
D: TRBD1
size: once
DNA: TGTGCCAGCAGGGGGGACAGGGGGAGCGCCGGGGAGCTGTTTTTT
CDR3: CASRGDRGSAGELFF

J: TRBJ2-5
V: TRBV15
D: NA
size: NA
DNA: TGTGCCACCAGCAGAGATCTGGAGACCCGGTACTTC
CDR3: CATSRDLETRYF

J: TRBJ1-2
V: TRBV20-1
D: TRBD1
size: NA
DNA: TGCAGTGCTAGGACAGGGGGTGGCTACACCTTC
CDR3: CSARTGGGYTF

J: TRBJ1-2
V: TRBV28
D: NA
size: NA
DNA: TGTGCCAGCAGTCCACCGAGGTCAGCAAACTATGGCTACACCTTC
CDR3: CASSPPRSANYGYTF

J: TRBJ1-3
V: TRBV15
D: NA
size: NA
DNA: TGTGCCACCAGCCCTGACAGATCCTCTGGAAACACCATATATTTT
CDR3: CATSPDRSSGNTIYF

J: TRBJ2-3
V: TRBV7-3
D: TRBD2
size: NA
DNA: TGTGCCAGCAGCTTAGGACTAGCCTCCACAGATACGCAGTATTTT
CDR3: CASSLGLASTDTQYF

J: TRBJ2-5
V: TRBV10-3
D: NA
size: few
DNA: TGTGCCATCAGTGAGGGGAGAGGAGAGACCCAGTACTTC
CDR3: CAISEGRGETQYF

J: TRBJ2-7
V: TRBV7-9
D: TRBD2
size: NA
DNA: TGTGCCAGCAGCTTAGCGGGCGGGAGTACCTACGAGCAGTACTTC
CDR3: CASSLAGGSTYEQYF

J: TRBJ1-1
V: TRBV11-2
D: NA
size: few
DNA: TGTGCCAGCAGCCCCTGGGGCCGGGTGAACACTGAAGCTTTCTTT
CDR3: CASSPWGRVNTEAFF